This T cell receptor beta chain was observed in a study of regulatory T cells in long-lasting Graves disease. Study-wide findings and caveats: Reduced TCR diversity was observed in persistent Graves' patients versus newly diagnosed patients. Persistent patients shared more public clonotypes (about 2,700) than newly diagnosed patients (966).

Time point indicated: newly diagnosed GD, antithyroid drugs for less than 3 months. PBMCs were the source of the RNA used for TCR sequencing. Comments on this clonotype: Its antigen is unidentified.

Researchers made TCR beta libraries by using iRepertoire HTBI primers and running Arm-PCR on CDR3 regions. TCRdb redid the calling of the multiplex PCR reads with MiXCR, one entry per CDR3 protein. The table includes 300,000 to 400,000 distinct CDR3 sequences, 16% detected once. These data were also reused for a study on T cells in Graves' hyperthyroidism and ophthalmopathy. That report adds: Ophthalmopathy stood apart from stable hyperthyroidism in a 13 V-J model.

The TCR sequence derives from a middle-aged man with Graves disease. Material: peripheral blood mononuclear cells (PBMCs), obtained at new diagnosis, from a patient treated with antithyroid drugs.

The CDR3 DNA reads TGTGCCAGCAGTCTGCTCTCAGGGGATAGCAATCAGCCCCAGCATTTT. Protein product: CASSLLSGDSNQPQHF. V gene TRBV28 combines with J gene TRBJ1-5, with a tentative D call TRBD1 (6 bases). Trimming took 5 bases from V and 0 from J, leaving 14 bases between them. The CDR3 has 16 amino acids. Germline values: CDR1 MDHEN, CDR2 SYDVKM.